This paragraph covers one T cell receptor beta chain sequence. Antigen specificity is unknown. This CDR3 has 14 amino acids. Trimming took 5 bases from V and 4 from J, leaving 12 bases between them. Germline V gives CDR1 MNHNS, CDR2 SASEGT. The study ran its PCR with 60 Vbeta and 13 Jbeta primers. Method: immunoSEQ multiplex PCR; TCRdb's copy keeps in-frame clones and lacks some. Of around 210,000 clones listed, around 86% are singletons. The sample comes from a study of cytomegalovirus exposure and HLA in healthy donors. Study summary: Clustering assigned 81% of the approximately 400 genotyped donors to the Caucasian-associated ancestry cluster. Study-level findings and limits: The study listed approximately 160 cytomegalovirus-associated TCR beta chains. Sequencing likely generated an artifact that appeared as a cluster of highly shared sequence variants. Later work associated over 15,000 TCR beta sequences with HLA alleles at 0.05 false discovery rate.

The V gene is TRBV6-1, the J gene TRBJ1-3; D may be TRBD1 (6 bases). The origin of this receptor is a woman aged 40 to 50 in good health and CMV-seronegative. The source material was PBMCs. The CDR3 sequence: CASSQQGSGNTIYF. CDR3 bases: TGTGCCAGCAGTCAACAGGGATCCGGAAACACCATATATTTT.